The clone carrying this T cell receptor (beta chain) was seen a few times. What it recognizes is unknown. The sample comes from a study of identical twins. Addition of a universal primer site occurred through template switching, and cDNA carried unique molecular identifiers. TCRdb ran MiXCR on the 5' RACE reads and lists one entry per CDR3 protein. The sample has hundreds of thousands of distinct CDR3 sequences, roughly an eighth seen once; the top ten hold 8.8%. The CDR3 runs to 16 residues. With 5 bases clipped from V and 5 bases from J, the junction kept 8 bases outside the gene matches. Germline V lookup: CDR1 SGHTA, CDR2 FQGNSA. Study results and caveats: Out-of-frame beta sequences exhibited a weaker degree of excess twin sharing. Interpretation of the results relied on cross-sectional statistical analysis and not on following the same donors.

The sequence derives from a woman under 30 in good health. This chain joins TRBV7-2 and TRBJ2-7, with 14 bases fitting TRBD2. Sequencing was done on a sample of memory (CD45RO+) T cells sorted from blood. Here the CDR3 reads CASSTGLAGGHHEQYF. The CDR3 nucleotides read TGTGCCAGCAGCACCGGACTAGCGGGAGGTCACCACGAGCAGTACTTC.